This TCR beta chain came from a study of response to subunit inactivated influenza vaccine. TCRdb re-derived calls from the RT-PCR reads in MiXCR, one entry per CDR3 protein. This table has 500,000 to 650,000 distinct CDR3 sequences, less than 10% appearing once. The V and J ends lost 0 bases and 1 base respectively, with 11 bases between them. This CDR3 has 17 amino acids. Germline CDR1 and CDR2: SGHRS and YFSETQ. The gene calls are TRBV5-1 and TRBJ2-6, with D perhaps TRBD1 or TRBD2 (6 bases each). The sequencing here drew on PBMCs from blood, taken around 2 years after vaccination. The TCR originated in a man aged 50-75 years who received an inactivated influenza vaccine. The CDR3 spells CASSLAKGGSGANVLTF. CDR3 nucleotide sequence: TGCGCCAGCAGCTTGGCCAAGGGGGGTTCTGGGGCCAACGTCCTGACTTTC.